This T cell receptor (beta chain) comes out of a study of cytomegalovirus exposure and HLA in healthy donors. General observations from the study: One cluster of highly shared sequence variants probably arose as a sequencing artifact. Associated with cytomegalovirus, according to the listing, were around 170 TCR beta chains.

CDR3 size: 12 residues. Germline assignment: CDR1 SNHLY and CDR2 FYNNEI. V was shortened by 7 bases and J by 5 bases, with 11 bases between the two germline ends. 13 Jbeta primers and 60 Vbeta primers were used for the PCR. Measured with immunoSEQ multiplex PCR; TCRdb has only the in-frame clones, and not every one. The sample lists some 120,000 clones, roughly 86% occurring once. With regard to this clone: Its antigen is undetermined.

The TCR sequence derives from a man younger than 35 in good health and CMV-seronegative. What was sequenced was PBMCs. The chain links TRBV2 to TRBJ2-5; D gene uncertain. The CDR3 loop is CASTSMRETQYF. DNA for the CDR3: TGTGCCAGCACCTCGATGAGGGAGACCCAGTACTTC. The complete variable domain, with remaining parts taken from reference TRBV2 and TRBJ2-5, reads EPEVTQTPSHQVTQMGQEVILRCVPISNHLYFYWYRQILGQKVEFLVSFYNNEISEKSEIFDDQFSVERPDGSNFTLKIRSTKLEDSAMYFCASTSMRETQYFGPGTRLLVL.